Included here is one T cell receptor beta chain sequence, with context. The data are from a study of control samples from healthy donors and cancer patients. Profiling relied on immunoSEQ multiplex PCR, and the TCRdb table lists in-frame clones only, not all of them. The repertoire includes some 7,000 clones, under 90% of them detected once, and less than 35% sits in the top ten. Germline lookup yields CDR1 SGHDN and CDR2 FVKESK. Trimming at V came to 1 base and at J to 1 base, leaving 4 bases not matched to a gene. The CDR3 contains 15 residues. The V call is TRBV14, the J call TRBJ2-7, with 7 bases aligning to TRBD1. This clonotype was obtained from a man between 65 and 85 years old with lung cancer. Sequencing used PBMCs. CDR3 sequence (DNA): TGTGCCAGCAGCCAAGGACAGGGAAGTTCCTACGAGCAGTACTTC. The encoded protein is CASSQGQGSSYEQYF.